The source of this T cell receptor beta chain is a study of blood T cell repertoires in COVID-19 (dated by TCRdb to 2018 to 2021). Looking at the study overall: Samples from collaborators originated in the United States, Italy and Spain and spanned both the acute and convalescent phases of COVID-19. The material from the prospective study consisted of cDNA or gDNA derived from T cells, B-cell-depleted T cells, or PBMCs. Deeply sampled blood TCRbeta repertoires from subjects exposed to, actively infected with, or recovered from COVID-19 were included in the dataset. The repertoires were made available in a free public database intended to serve as a resource for research on the immune response to SARS-CoV-2. The samples were drawn from two sources: the first 160 participants of the ongoing ImmuneRACE study, and 1,254 subjects contributed by 6 global collaborators. A de-identified subject ID, COVID-19 status, age in years and sex were almost always included in the sample metadata. Where available, HLA class I and class II types were obtained from metadata supplied by the sample provider rather than from assay-based typing. Paper-wide results and their limitations: The quantity of clinical and demographic metadata differed by source and by participant and was supplied without curation.

V is shortened by 0 bases, J by 2 bases, and the region joining them spans 18 bases. Sequences SGHRS (CDR1) and YFSETQ (CDR2) are obtained from the germline V gene. Inclusive of the bounding cysteine and phenylalanine, the CDR3 is 18 residues long. Only the CDR3 portion is preserved as DNA: 54 bases, with reading frame beginning at the first base. As regards this clone: This clone's antigen is unknown. Per-base quality was not reported, and no clone a single base away is much larger than it.

Whole blood was collected in K2EDTA tubes by collaborating institutions according to the institutions' own protocols. For TCRbeta analysis, collaborators shipped samples as frozen whole blood, isolated PBMCs, or DNA extracted from either of those sample types. TCRbeta CDR3 regions were amplified from genomic DNA using the immunoSEQ Assay, a bias-controlled multiplex PCR. For the original study's pipeline: The number of nucleated cells in each sample was estimated from the amplification of reference gene primers within the assay. To quantify the absolute abundance of each unique TCRbeta CDR3 rearrangement, sequence reads were collapsed and filtered. For each sample, productive Simpson clonality was calculated by taking the square root of Simpson's diversity index across productive rearrangements. TCRdb holds this immuneACCESS table with in-frame rearrangements only. Some clones are missing; in checked studies, unresolved V genes explain under half, and the rest has no known cause. That table furnishes V, J and clone size, whereas the DNA furnished D and trimming. In this sample the table shows about 150,000 clones, 65% to 85% of which occur a single time. Roughly 8.7% of the sample rests with the top ten.

Input material: peripheral blood. The sequence came from a man aged 50 to 59 with active or convalescent COVID-19. Rearrangement joined TRBV5-1 to TRBJ1-3; TRBD1 could be the D gene, as 5 bases match. The CDR3 region has the sequence CASSLGAPQGTTGNTIYF. Here is the DNA: TGCGCCAGCAGCTTGGGAGCCCCCCAGGGCACCACTGGAAACACCATATATTTT.